Given below is one TCR beta chain in context. What it recognizes is unknown. Sequencing was performed with immunoSEQ multiplex PCR; in TCRdb, only in-frame clones are kept and a portion is missing. The repertoire consists of about 80,000 clones, with around 86% occurring once and the leading ten covering 2%. Autoimmune disease history or systemic immunosuppression barred patients. Trimming pared 4 bases from V and 3 bases from J, leaving 8 bases between. The CDR3 length is 12 residues. Germline CDR1 SGHNT, CDR2 YYREEE (reference sequence). This sample stems from a study of OX40 agonist ivuxolimab in advanced cancers. Study-level results: Not determined was the antigen specificity of the expanded peripheral T cells. At 0.1 to 3.0 mg/kg, clonal expansion of CD4+ and CD8+ blood T cells had occurred by week 6.

J is TRBJ2-7 and V is TRBV5-4, with no clear D. The input for sequencing was CD4+ or CD8+ T cells sorted from blood, taken in a trial of the OX40 agonist ivuxolimab. The TCR comes from an adult with an advanced solid tumor such as melanoma, head and neck, liver or kidney cancer. The CDR3 spells CASSPDRYEQYF. CDR3 sequence (DNA): TGTGCCAGCAGCCCGGACCGCTACGAGCAGTACTTC.